These T cell receptor beta chains were read from a single sample in a study of T cells in localized non-small cell lung cancer. Some clones are missing from TCRdb's copy, which holds only in-frame ones; the method was immunoSEQ multiplex PCR. The sample holds 10,000 to 13,000 clones, around three quarters seen once. Sample: peripheral blood, taken before any cancer treatment. The receptors come from an older male donor with stage I lung adenocarcinoma. Each CDR3 is given with its conserved first and last residue. Fields, in order: V gene, J gene, clone size, D gene, CDR3 DNA, CDR3 protein. D genes are given only for firm matches. Clone size, where shown, is once, few, many, or a class for clones that have expanded.

v_call: TRBV5-1; j_call: TRBJ1-1; clone_size: NA; d_call: TRBD1; cdr3_nt: TGCGCCAGCAGTACAACAGGGGGCGCGGCTGAAGCTTTCTTT; cdr3_aa: CASSTTGGAAEAFF
v_call: TRBV6-5; j_call: TRBJ2-2; clone_size: NA; d_call: TRBD1; cdr3_nt: TGTGCCAGCAGTCGGACAGGAGACACCGGGGAGCTGTTTTTT; cdr3_aa: CASSRTGDTGELFF
v_call: TRBV6-1; j_call: TRBJ1-1; clone_size: NA; d_call: NA; cdr3_nt: TGTGCCAGCACGTGGGGAGGAACTGAAGCTTTCTTT; cdr3_aa: CASTWGGTEAFF
v_call: TRBV5-1; j_call: TRBJ1-6; clone_size: NA; d_call: TRBD1; cdr3_nt: TGCGCCAGCAGCAAACTGGGACAGAACTATAATTCACCCCTCCACTTT; cdr3_aa: CASSKLGQNYNSPLHF
v_call: TRBV15; j_call: TRBJ1-4; clone_size: NA; d_call: NA; cdr3_nt: TGTGCCACCAGCAGAGGGACAGCCGGGATTAATGAAAAACTGTTTTTT; cdr3_aa: CATSRGTAGINEKLFF
v_call: TRBV28; j_call: TRBJ2-3; clone_size: once; d_call: NA; cdr3_nt: TGTGCCAGCAGCTTCCCGGTGAATCCAGATACGCAGTATTTT; cdr3_aa: CASSFPVNPDTQYF
v_call: TRBV27; j_call: TRBJ1-1; clone_size: NA; d_call: NA; cdr3_nt: TGTGCCAGCAGTTTATCGTTGTGGAGGCCTGAAGCTTTCTTT; cdr3_aa: CASSLSLWRPEAFF
v_call: TRBV21-1; j_call: TRBJ2-7; clone_size: NA; d_call: NA; cdr3_nt: TGTGCCAGCAGCAAAGGGGCGCAGGGGGTGATCGAGCAGTACTTC; cdr3_aa: CASSKGAQGVIEQYF
v_call: TRBV19; j_call: TRBJ1-5; clone_size: once; d_call: TRBD1; cdr3_nt: TGTGCCAGCGGACAGGGGCTTGGCTCTCCGCAAAATCAGCCCCAGCATTTT; cdr3_aa: CASGQGLGSPQNQPQHF
v_call: TRBV10-1; j_call: TRBJ2-1; clone_size: NA; d_call: TRBD1; cdr3_nt: TGCGCCAGCAGTGAGGTACAGGGGCCGGTAGAGGAGCAGTTCTTC; cdr3_aa: CASSEVQGPVEEQFF
v_call: TRBV6-1; j_call: TRBJ1-5; clone_size: few; d_call: NA; cdr3_nt: TGTGCCAGCACACCACAGGGAAATCAGCCCCAGCATTTT; cdr3_aa: CASTPQGNQPQHF
v_call: TRBV2; j_call: TRBJ2-1; clone_size: NA; d_call: NA; cdr3_nt: TGTGCCAGCGGGTGGGGGAACAATGAGCAGTTCTTC; cdr3_aa: CASGWGNNEQFF
v_call: TRBV15; j_call: TRBJ1-1; clone_size: NA; d_call: NA; cdr3_nt: TGTGCCACCAGCAGAGATCAGGCAGGGGAAGGGTCTGAAGCTTTCTTT; cdr3_aa: CATSRDQAGEGSEAFF
v_call: TRBV11-2; j_call: TRBJ2-1; clone_size: NA; d_call: TRBD2; cdr3_nt: TGTGCCAGCAGCGTTCTAGCGGGGGGGCCCAGTGAGCAGTTCTTC; cdr3_aa: CASSVLAGGPSEQFF
v_call: TRBV7-2; j_call: TRBJ2-5; clone_size: NA; d_call: TRBD2; cdr3_nt: TGTGCCAGCAGCAGAGGACTAGCGGGGGGGAGAGAGACCCAGTACTTC; cdr3_aa: CASSRGLAGGRETQYF
v_call: TRBV2; j_call: TRBJ2-5; clone_size: NA; d_call: TRBD2; cdr3_nt: TGTGCCAGCAGTACGAGCGGGGGGGGCCAGGGGACCCAGTACTTC; cdr3_aa: CASSTSGGGQGTQYF
v_call: TRBV20-1; j_call: TRBJ2-7; clone_size: NA; d_call: NA; cdr3_nt: TGCAGTCCCCGGACTGGGTACGAGCAGTACTTC; cdr3_aa: CSPRTGYEQYF
v_call: TRBV11-2; j_call: TRBJ2-7; clone_size: NA; d_call: NA; cdr3_nt: TGTGCCAGCAGCCCTATCAACAGGCAGGGGACCTACGAGCAGTACTTC; cdr3_aa: CASSPINRQGTYEQYF
v_call: TRBV19; j_call: TRBJ1-4; clone_size: few; d_call: NA; cdr3_nt: TGTGCCAGTAGTATAGATCGGATAGGGATCCCGAATGAAAAACTGTTTTTT; cdr3_aa: CASSIDRIGIPNEKLFF
v_call: TRBV6-1; j_call: TRBJ2-1; clone_size: NA; d_call: NA; cdr3_nt: TGTGCCAGCAGCCATTGGAATGAGCAGTTCTTC; cdr3_aa: CASSHWNEQFF
v_call: TRBV7-2; j_call: TRBJ2-5; clone_size: NA; d_call: NA; cdr3_nt: TGTGCCAGCAGCAGGACAGTTCAAGAGACCCAGTACTTC; cdr3_aa: CASSRTVQETQYF
v_call: TRBV18; j_call: TRBJ2-3; clone_size: NA; d_call: NA; cdr3_nt: TGTGCCAGCTCCCCCCCGGTGGGGCCGCCGTATTTT; cdr3_aa: CASSPPVGPPYF
v_call: TRBV7-8; j_call: TRBJ2-7; clone_size: NA; d_call: NA; cdr3_nt: TGTGCCAGCAGCCCCCGTTCAAGAGGGAACGAGCAGTACTTC; cdr3_aa: CASSPRSRGNEQYF
v_call: TRBV27; j_call: TRBJ1-5; clone_size: NA; d_call: NA; cdr3_nt: TGTGCCACCCGACCAAACCCAAACAGGGCGGGTCAGCCCCAGCATTTT; cdr3_aa: CATRPNPNRAGQPQHF
v_call: TRBV4-2; j_call: TRBJ2-5; clone_size: medium-sized; d_call: TRBD2; cdr3_nt: TGTGCCAGCTCGCTCACTAGCGGGGGGGCCGGGGAGACCCAGTACTTC; cdr3_aa: CASSLTSGGAGETQYF
v_call: TRBV6-5; j_call: TRBJ1-6; clone_size: NA; d_call: NA; cdr3_nt: TGTGCCAGCAGTTACGACAGGAGCTCCTATAATTCACCCCTCCACTTT; cdr3_aa: CASSYDRSSYNSPLHF
v_call: TRBV11-2; j_call: TRBJ1-6; clone_size: NA; d_call: NA; cdr3_nt: TGTGCCAGCAGCTTAGGGGGACAACCCAGTTCACCCCTCCACTTT; cdr3_aa: CASSLGGQPSSPLHF
v_call: TRBV6-1; j_call: TRBJ1-1; clone_size: NA; d_call: NA; cdr3_nt: TGTGCCAGCAGTGCGATGGTTAGGACTGAAGCTTTCTTT; cdr3_aa: CASSAMVRTEAFF
v_call: TRBV6-1; j_call: TRBJ1-1; clone_size: NA; d_call: TRBD1; cdr3_nt: TGTGCCAGCAGTGAAAGCCCGGGACAGGGGAGGTACACTGAAGCTTTCTTT; cdr3_aa: CASSESPGQGRYTEAFF
v_call: TRBV5-1; j_call: TRBJ2-7; clone_size: once; d_call: TRBD1; cdr3_nt: TGCGCCAGCAGCACCTCGACAGGGTACGAGCAGTACTTC; cdr3_aa: CASSTSTGYEQYF
v_call: TRBV7-3; j_call: TRBJ1-6; clone_size: NA; d_call: NA; cdr3_nt: TGTGCCAGCAGCGATAAAAAGATGGAAGGGGGTCGTTATAATTCACCCCTCCACTTT; cdr3_aa: CASSDKKMEGGRYNSPLHF
v_call: TRBV29-1; j_call: TRBJ1-2; clone_size: once; d_call: TRBD1; cdr3_nt: TGCAGCGTTGAAGGTCTGGGACAGGTCTATGGCTACACCTTC; cdr3_aa: CSVEGLGQVYGYTF
v_call: TRBV7-2; j_call: TRBJ1-1; clone_size: NA; d_call: NA; cdr3_nt: TGTGCCAGCAGCCGTAAGTTCGGCCAGATGAACACTGAAGCTTTCTTT; cdr3_aa: CASSRKFGQMNTEAFF
v_call: TRBV5-1; j_call: TRBJ2-1; clone_size: NA; d_call: NA; cdr3_nt: TGCGCCAGCAGCCCTTCCGGACTAGTTCAGGGGGATGAGCAGTTCTTC; cdr3_aa: CASSPSGLVQGDEQFF
v_call: TRBV7-9; j_call: TRBJ1-1; clone_size: few; d_call: NA; cdr3_nt: TGTGCCAGCAGCTTAGTGGGCGGACCAACTGAAGCTTTCTTT; cdr3_aa: CASSLVGGPTEAFF
v_call: TRBV1; j_call: TRBJ1-1; clone_size: NA; d_call: NA; cdr3_nt: TGCACCAGCAGCCCCCGACGCCCGGGATGTACTGAAGCTTTCTTT; cdr3_aa: CTSSPRRPGCTEAFF
v_call: TRBV5-5; j_call: TRBJ1-2; clone_size: NA; d_call: TRBD1; cdr3_nt: TGTGCCAGCAGCTTGGGACAGGGAGGTGGAGGCTACACCTTC; cdr3_aa: CASSLGQGGGGYTF
v_call: TRBV19; j_call: TRBJ2-2; clone_size: NA; d_call: NA; cdr3_nt: TGTGCCAGTAGTATGGTCGGACTGACGGCCACCGGGGAGCTGTTTTTT; cdr3_aa: CASSMVGLTATGELFF
v_call: TRBV7-6; j_call: TRBJ1-6; clone_size: NA; d_call: NA; cdr3_nt: TGTGCCAGCAGCGCCAGGGGATATAATTCACCCCTCCACTTT; cdr3_aa: CASSARGYNSPLHF
v_call: TRBV5-1; j_call: TRBJ1-1; clone_size: NA; d_call: NA; cdr3_nt: TGCGCCAGCAGCCGTCTGCTACGCCACGGACCATCGAACACTGAAGCTTTCTTT; cdr3_aa: CASSRLLRHGPSNTEAFF
v_call: TRBV2; j_call: TRBJ2-7; clone_size: few; d_call: NA; cdr3_nt: TGTGCCAGCAGTGAGGTCGGAGCCTTCCACGAGCAGTACTTC; cdr3_aa: CASSEVGAFHEQYF
v_call: TRBV5-1; j_call: TRBJ2-7; clone_size: few; d_call: TRBD1; cdr3_nt: TGCGCCAGCAGCTTGATGGGACAGGGGGCGTCTGAGCAGTACTTC; cdr3_aa: CASSLMGQGASEQYF
v_call: TRBV7-9; j_call: TRBJ2-1; clone_size: few; d_call: TRBD2; cdr3_nt: TGTGCCAGCAGCCCTCCCCGGGCGGGGGGGGGCAGTGAGCAGTTCTTC; cdr3_aa: CASSPPRAGGGSEQFF
v_call: TRBV27; j_call: TRBJ2-2; clone_size: NA; d_call: TRBD1; cdr3_nt: TGTGCCAGCAGTTTGAACAGGGGATCCGGGGAGCTGTTTTTT; cdr3_aa: CASSLNRGSGELFF
v_call: TRBV7-2; j_call: TRBJ2-1; clone_size: once; d_call: NA; cdr3_nt: TGTGCCAGCAGCTTAGCTCTCGGGGGGCAAAATGAGCAGTTCTTC; cdr3_aa: CASSLALGGQNEQFF
v_call: TRBV5-4; j_call: TRBJ2-4; clone_size: NA; d_call: NA; cdr3_nt: TGTGCCAGCAGCTTGGGGGGGGCCAAAAACATTCAGTACTTC; cdr3_aa: CASSLGGAKNIQYF
v_call: TRBV6-1; j_call: TRBJ2-7; clone_size: NA; d_call: TRBD2; cdr3_nt: TGTGCCAGCAATCAACTAGCGGGACTCTACGAGCAGTACTTC; cdr3_aa: CASNQLAGLYEQYF
v_call: TRBV11-3; j_call: TRBJ1-1; clone_size: few; d_call: NA; cdr3_nt: TGTGCCAGCAGCTTAGATATGGACACTGAAGCTTTCTTT; cdr3_aa: CASSLDMDTEAFF
v_call: TRBV19; j_call: TRBJ2-7; clone_size: few; d_call: NA; cdr3_nt: TGTGCCAGTAGTTCCACAGGGCGAAGCTCCTACGAGCAGTACTTC; cdr3_aa: CASSSTGRSSYEQYF
v_call: TRBV28; j_call: TRBJ1-6; clone_size: NA; d_call: TRBD1; cdr3_nt: TGTGCCAGCAGAATCTGGAGGGGGCAAGGTAATTCACCCCTCCACTTT; cdr3_aa: CASRIWRGQGNSPLHF
v_call: TRBV5-6; j_call: TRBJ2-7; clone_size: NA; d_call: TRBD1; cdr3_nt: TGTGCCAGCAGCCCGGGGACAGGGTGGTACGAGCAGTACTTC; cdr3_aa: CASSPGTGWYEQYF
v_call: TRBV28; j_call: TRBJ1-1; clone_size: NA; d_call: NA; cdr3_nt: TGTGCCAGCAGTCCCTACTCGGGGCATGTCGAAGCTTTCTTT; cdr3_aa: CASSPYSGHVEAFF
v_call: TRBV5-4; j_call: TRBJ2-7; clone_size: NA; d_call: TRBD2; cdr3_nt: TGTGCCAGCAGCTTGGAGGTCCTAGCGGGGGTCAGCTACGAGCAGTACTTC; cdr3_aa: CASSLEVLAGVSYEQYF
v_call: TRBV4-2; j_call: TRBJ2-1; clone_size: NA; d_call: NA; cdr3_nt: TGTGCCAGCAGCCAAGAGGCCGGGGGCGGCTCCTACAATGAGCAGTTCTTC; cdr3_aa: CASSQEAGGGSYNEQFF
v_call: TRBV7-8; j_call: TRBJ1-1; clone_size: once; d_call: TRBD1; cdr3_nt: TGTGCCAGCAATGACAGGGGGAACACTGAAGCTTTCTTT; cdr3_aa: CASNDRGNTEAFF
v_call: TRBV14; j_call: TRBJ2-1; clone_size: NA; d_call: NA; cdr3_nt: TGTGCCAGCAGCCAAGGGTCCGGGGCGCGGTTCTTC; cdr3_aa: CASSQGSGARFF
v_call: TRBV7-9; j_call: TRBJ2-7; clone_size: NA; d_call: NA; cdr3_nt: TGTGCCAGCAGCTTAGCGCTGGCAGAGCGGGAGCAGTACTTC; cdr3_aa: CASSLALAEREQYF